One T cell receptor beta chain is described in this entry. Its antigen remains unidentified. This CDR3 contains 14 residues. V was pared by 6 bases and J by 0 bases, with 8 bases between. The V gene's germline CDR1 is KGHSH and CDR2 LQKENI. This entry is derived from a study of cytomegalovirus exposure and HLA in healthy donors. Study-level points and caveats: Later analysis demonstrated an association between a missense DCLRE1C variant and TCR beta V- and J-gene trimming. Per a prior analysis, the majority of TCR beta V segments were productive roughly 87% or roughly 30% of the time.

The primer mix had 60 Vbeta and 13 Jbeta primers. Only in-frame clones appear in the TCRdb table, and some are missing; sequencing was by immunoSEQ multiplex PCR. The repertoire consists of around 130,000 clones, with 76% occurring once and the leading ten covering approximately 1.8%. The clonotype comes from a man aged 35-49 years in good health and CMV-seronegative. J is TRBJ2-2 and V is TRBV18, with D unclear. The sample comprised PBMCs. The chain's CDR3 is CASSYDTNTGELFF. The DNA of the CDR3 is TGTGCCAGCTCCTACGACACGAACACCGGGGAGCTGTTTTTT.